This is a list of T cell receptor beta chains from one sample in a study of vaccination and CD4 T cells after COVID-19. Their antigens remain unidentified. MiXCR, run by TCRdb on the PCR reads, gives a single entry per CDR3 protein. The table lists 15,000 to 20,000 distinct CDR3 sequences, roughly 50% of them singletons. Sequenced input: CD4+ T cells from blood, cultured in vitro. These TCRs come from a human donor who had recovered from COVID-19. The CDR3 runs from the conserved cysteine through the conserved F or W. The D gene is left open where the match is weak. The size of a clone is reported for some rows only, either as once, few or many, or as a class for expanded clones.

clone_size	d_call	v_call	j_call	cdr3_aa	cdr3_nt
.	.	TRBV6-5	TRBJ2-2	CASSSIRTASGTGELFF	TGTGCCAGCAGTTCCATTAGGACGGCCAGCGGCACCGGGGAGCTGTTTTTT
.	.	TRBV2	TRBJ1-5	CASSDGVRSGPQHF	TGTGCCAGCAGTGACGGGGTACGGTCCGGGCCCCAGCATTTT
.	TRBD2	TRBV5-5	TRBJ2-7	CASSLSWASGSVIYEQYF	TGTGCCAGCAGCTTGTCATGGGCTAGCGGGAGTGTGATCTACGAGCAGTACTTC
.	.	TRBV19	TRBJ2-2	CASSIFLWAENTGELFF	TGTGCCAGTAGTATATTTTTGTGGGCTGAGAACACCGGGGAGCTGTTTTTT
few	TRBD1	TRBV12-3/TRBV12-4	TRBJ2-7	CASSLDRTGNSYEQYF	TGTGCCAGCAGCCTAGACCGGACAGGGAACTCCTACGAGCAGTACTTC
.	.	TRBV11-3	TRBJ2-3	CASSPSFGASTDTQYF	TGTGCCAGCAGCCCCTCCTTCGGGGCTAGCACAGATACGCAGTATTTT
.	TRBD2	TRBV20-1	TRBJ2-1	CSARVGLAGADNEQFF	TGCAGTGCGAGGGTGGGACTAGCGGGAGCGGACAATGAGCAGTTCTTC
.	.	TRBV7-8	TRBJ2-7	CASSVRGTAYEQYF	TGTGCCAGCAGCGTTAGGGGGACCGCCTACGAGCAGTACTTC
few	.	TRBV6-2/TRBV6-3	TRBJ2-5	CASRSTALETQYF	TGTGCCAGCAGATCGACAGCGCTAGAGACCCAGTACTTC
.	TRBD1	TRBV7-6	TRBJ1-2	CASSPGRGPNYGYTF	TGTGCCAGCAGCCCCGGCAGGGGGCCTAACTATGGCTACACCTTC
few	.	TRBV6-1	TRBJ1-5	CASKKDQLSNQPQHF	TGTGCCAGCAAGAAAGACCAACTTAGCAATCAGCCCCAGCATTTT
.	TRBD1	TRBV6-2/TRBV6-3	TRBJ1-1	CASGTATLEGEAFF	TGTGCCAGCGGGACAGCCACGCTGGAGGGTGAAGCTTTCTTT
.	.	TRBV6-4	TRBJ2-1	CASSELPRDSYNEQFF	TGTGCCAGCAGTGAACTCCCACGGGATTCCTACAATGAGCAGTTCTTC
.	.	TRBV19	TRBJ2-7	CASTDPARGVYEQYF	TGTGCCAGTACCGATCCCGCCAGGGGGGTCTACGAGCAGTACTTC
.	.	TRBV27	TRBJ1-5	CASSLQGGGTTNQPQHF	TGTGCCAGCAGTCTACAGGGAGGTGGAACAACTAATCAGCCCCAGCATTTT
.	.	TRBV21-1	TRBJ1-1	CATTPARGTEAFF	TGTGCCACCACTCCGGCAAGAGGCACTGAAGCTTTCTTT
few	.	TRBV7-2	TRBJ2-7	CASREGGRTSQEQYF	TGTGCCAGCAGGGAGGGGGGGCGAACGTCGCAGGAGCAGTACTTC
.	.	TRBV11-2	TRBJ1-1	CASSLILAANTEAFF	TGTGCCAGCAGCTTAATCCTGGCAGCGAACACTGAAGCTTTCTTT
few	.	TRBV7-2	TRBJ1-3	CASSLRQGSGNTIYF	TGTGCCAGCAGCTTAAGGCAGGGGTCTGGAAACACCATATATTTT
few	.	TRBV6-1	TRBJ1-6	CASRATAGAGSPLHF	TGTGCCAGCAGGGCTACGGCGGGGGCAGGGTCACCCCTCCACTTT
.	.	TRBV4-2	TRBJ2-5	CASSRRQEETQYF	TGTGCCAGCAGCCGAAGACAGGAAGAGACCCAGTACTTC
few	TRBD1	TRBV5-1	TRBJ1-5	CARTQGAGNQPQHF	TGCGCCAGAACACAGGGGGCCGGTAATCAGCCCCAGCATTTT
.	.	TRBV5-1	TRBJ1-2	CASSLEAGPYGYTF	TGCGCCAGCAGCTTGGAGGCAGGGCCCTATGGCTACACCTTC
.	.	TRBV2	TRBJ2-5	CASSEGGRNRETQYF	TGTGCCAGCAGTGAAGGCGGTCGGAACCGAGAGACCCAGTACTTC
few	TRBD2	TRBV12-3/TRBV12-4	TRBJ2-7	CASSPGLAGEGGRYEQYF	TGTGCCAGCAGCCCCGGACTAGCGGGAGAGGGCGGCCGTTACGAGCAGTACTTC
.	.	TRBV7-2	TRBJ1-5	CASSYYRDQPQHF	TGTGCCAGCAGCTACTACAGGGATCAGCCCCAGCATTTT
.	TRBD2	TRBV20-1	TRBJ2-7	CSARVAGGPYEQYF	TGCAGTGCTAGAGTCGCGGGAGGGCCCTACGAGCAGTACTTC
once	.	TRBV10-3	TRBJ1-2	CAAEQGGGGYTF	TGTGCCGCCGAACAGGGTGGCGGTGGCTACACCTTC
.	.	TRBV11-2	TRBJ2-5	CASSLTTETQYF	TGTGCCAGCAGCTTGACAACGGAGACCCAGTACTTC
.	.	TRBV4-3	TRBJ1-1	CASSQDREGGGAEAFF	TGCGCCAGCAGCCAAGATCGGGAGGGTGGGGGTGCTGAAGCTTTCTTT
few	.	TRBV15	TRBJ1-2	CATSSRTGQGYTF	TGTGCCACCAGCTCCCGGACCGGGCAGGGCTACACCTTC
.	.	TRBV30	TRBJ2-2	CAWSDTGELFF	TGTGCCTGGAGTGACACCGGGGAGCTGTTTTTT
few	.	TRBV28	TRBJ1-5	CASSFFGGQPQHF	TGTGCCAGCAGTTTTTTTGGCGGGCAGCCCCAGCATTTT
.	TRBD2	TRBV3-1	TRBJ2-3	CASSSGLASTDTQYF	TGTGCCAGCAGCTCGGGACTAGCGAGCACAGATACGCAGTATTTT
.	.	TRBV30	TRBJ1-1	CAWSIQGTMNTEAFF	TGTGCCTGGAGTATCCAGGGGACCATGAACACTGAAGCTTTCTTT
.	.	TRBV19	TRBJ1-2	CASSPIFEGLRGYTF	TGTGCCAGTAGCCCCATTTTCGAGGGATTGAGGGGCTACACCTTC
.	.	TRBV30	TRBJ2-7	CAWSAGVTVGEQYF	TGTGCCTGGAGTGCCGGGGTGACTGTAGGCGAGCAGTACTTC